Detailed here is one T cell receptor (beta chain). Its antigen is undetermined. These data are taken from a study of cytomegalovirus exposure and HLA in healthy donors. Points from the study as a whole: Cytomegalovirus association was assigned to some 160 TCR beta chains. In a later analysis, TCR beta V- and J-gene trimming was associated with a missense DCLRE1C variant.

The PCR used 60 Vbeta and 13 Jbeta primers. The method was immunoSEQ multiplex PCR; TCRdb's version includes in-frame clones alone and lacks a portion of them. The table records around 130,000 clones, about 75% of them present only once. The CDR3 loop spans 15 amino acids. Germline V gene lookup returns CDR1 PRHDT and CDR2 FYEKMQ (reference sequence). V gave up 1 base and J gave up 3 bases, with 10 bases separating them. J is TRBJ2-1 and V is TRBV13, with a possible D match to TRBD2 (6 bases). Material for sequencing was PBMCs. This clonotype was obtained from a woman aged 40 to 55 in good health and CMV-seropositive. The CDR3 protein is CASSLVGRDYNEQFF. DNA of the CDR3: TGTGCCAGCAGCTTAGTCGGGAGAGACTACAATGAGCAGTTCTTC. Full variable domain (missing parts from reference TRBV13 and TRBJ2-1): AAGVIQSPRHLIKEKRETATLKCYPIPRHDTVYWYQQGPGQDPQFLISFYEKMQSDKGSIPDRFSAQQFSDYHSELNMSSLELGDSALYFCASSLVGRDYNEQFFGPGTRLTVL.